The 14 T cell receptor beta chains below were found in one sample sequenced in a study of blood T cell repertoires in COVID-19. The table came from immunoSEQ multiplex PCR; TCRdb's copy has only in-frame clones and leaves some out. The sample includes over 110,000 clones, 80% to 85% of them seen just once. The material sequenced was PBMCs or T cells enriched from blood (not recorded which). Receptor source: a man aged 40-49 years with acute COVID-19.

This clone was seen only a few times. The chain employs TRBV11-2 and TRBJ1-3; D is unclear. Trimming stripped 0 bases from V and 0 bases from J, with 9 bases between. This CDR3 spans 16 amino acids. The germline V gene encodes CDR1 SGHAT and CDR2 FQNNGV. The CDR3 here is CASSLDTALSGNTIYF. CDR3 DNA sequence: TGTGCCAGCAGCTTAGATACAGCTCTCTCTGGAAACACCATATATTTT.

The rearrangement links TRBV28 to TRBJ1-5; no firm D call. This CDR3 has 14 residues. Germline assignment: CDR1 MDHEN and CDR2 SYDVKM. V was cut by 6 bases and J by 6 bases, with 15 bases left in between. For the CDR3, the DNA is TGTGCCAGCAGAGTCGTTGCGACGGGTCAGCCCCAGCATTTT. Its translation is CASRVVATGQPQHF.

In its sample, this clone was seen once. J is TRBJ1-2 and V is TRBV11-3, with no clear D. CDR3 size: 14 residues. Germline CDR1 is SGHNT and CDR2 is YENEEA. V was trimmed by 0 bases and J by 8 bases, leaving 13 bases between them. The CDR3 DNA reads as TGTGCCAGCAGCTTAGATACGGCGGGCCAGGGCTACACCTTC. It encodes CASSLDTAGQGYTF.

This clone appeared once. The chain uses TRBV2 and TRBJ2-7, with TRBD2 matching 8 bases. The CDR3 has 14 amino acids. Germline assignment: CDR1 SNHLY and CDR2 FYNNEI. Trimming cost V 8 bases and J 0 bases; bases outside gene matches: 6. CDR3: CASSIGRASYEQYF. In DNA form, the CDR3 reads TGTGCCAGCTCAATCGGGAGGGCCTCCTACGAGCAGTACTTC.

CDR3 region: CASGLRSYGYTF. CDR3 nucleotide sequence: TGTGCCAGCGGCCTTCGAAGCTATGGCTACACCTTC. This chain uses TRBV12-3 or TRBV12-4 with TRBJ1-2; no definite D call. Trimming cost V 8 bases and J 4 bases, with 11 bases left between them. This CDR3 comprises 12 residues.

To note about this clone: A junction end diverges from the germline sequence, so it may reflect a read error. The rearrangement joins TRBV2 to TRBJ1-1, with D unclear. CDR3 length: 13 residues. Germline assignment: CDR1 SNHLY and CDR2 FYNNEI. CDR3 DNA: TGTGCCAGCAGCGAAGTGCAGTACACTGAAGCTTTCTTT. The encoded protein is CASSEVQYTEAFF.

The chain recombines TRBV9 with TRBJ1-6, with D perhaps matching TRBD1 (6 bases). Trimming left V 0 bases short and J 9 bases short, with 13 bases between. CDR3 length: 15 residues. Germline values: CDR1 SGDLS, CDR2 YYNGEE. This CDR3 is CASSVAVGGSSPLHF. The CDR3 DNA is TGTGCCAGCAGCGTAGCGGTAGGGGGTAGTTCACCCCTCCACTTT. Looking up the rest from reference TRBV9 and TRBJ1-6 gives the full variable domain: DSGVTQTPKHLITATGQRVTLRCSPRSGDLSVYWYQQSLDQGLQFLIQYYNGEERAKGNILERFSAQQFPDLHSELNLSSLELGDSALYFCASSVAVGGSSPLHFGNGTRLTVT.

The chain couples TRBV7-9 to TRBJ2-7; TRBD2 might be the D (5 bases). Germline V CDR1 and CDR2: SEHNR, FQNEAQ (reference sequence). This CDR3 spans 16 amino acids. Trimming took 5 bases from V and 3 from J, leaving 20 bases between them. The CDR3: CASSRPKGADFYEQYF. For the CDR3, the DNA is TGTGCCAGCAGCCGCCCCAAGGGAGCGGATTTCTACGAGCAGTACTTC.

This rearrangement joins TRBV7-9 to TRBJ2-7, with D possibly being TRBD2 (7 bases). Germline values: CDR1 SEHNR, CDR2 FQNEAQ (reference sequence). V shed 7 bases and J shed 4 bases, with 17 bases lying between them. This CDR3 contains 14 residues. Here the CDR3 DNA reads TGTGCCAGCACCCTGGACGGGGGGCGTTACGAGCAGTACTTC. Protein sequence: CASTLDGGRYEQYF. Full variable domain (missing parts from reference TRBV7-9 and TRBJ2-7): DTGVSQNPRHKITKRGQNVTFRCDPISEHNRLYWYRQTLGQGPEFLTYFQNEAQLEKSRLLSDRFSAERPKGSFSTLEIQRTEQGDSAMYLCASTLDGGRYEQYFGPGTRLTVT.

The V call is TRBV7-2, the J call TRBJ1-2; TRBD1 might be the D (5 bases). CDR1 and CDR2 from the germline V gene are SGHTA and FQGNSA. V was trimmed by 5 bases and J by 1 base, leaving 11 bases between them. The CDR3 contains 14 residues. The CDR3 sequence is CASSRPDSNYGYTF. DNA for the CDR3: TGTGCCAGCAGCCGGCCCGACAGTAACTATGGCTACACCTTC.

This clone occurred once. The CDR3 nucleotides read TGTGCCAGCAGCACCCGGACAGGGATCCAAGAGACCCAGTACTTC. Its translation is CASSTRTGIQETQYF. The V and J genes are TRBV3-1 (or the pseudogene TRBV3-2) and TRBJ2-5; 8 bases align to TRBD1. The CDR3 contains 15 residues. Germline CDR1 reads LGHDT; CDR2 reads YNNKEL (reference sequence). With 5 bases clipped from V and 1 base from J, the junction kept 6 bases outside the gene matches.

This chain joins TRBV7-9 and TRBJ2-7; D perhaps matches TRBD1 (5 bases). V gave up 7 bases and J gave up 3 bases, with 7 bases separating them. The CDR3 is 11 amino acids. Germline values: CDR1 SEHNR, CDR2 FQNEAQ (reference sequence). The CDR3 loop reads CASKGDYEQYF. In nucleotides, the CDR3 is TGTGCCAGCAAAGGGGACTACGAGCAGTACTTC.

This clone was seen a few times. The chain links TRBV6-4 to TRBJ1-1, with 9 bases matching TRBD1. Germline loops: CDR1 MRHNA, CDR2 SNTAGT. There are 17 residues in the CDR3. With 6 bases clipped from V and 5 bases from J, the junction kept 16 bases outside the gene matches. This chain's CDR3 is CASRAPLRDRDWTEAFF. CDR3 nucleotides: TGTGCCAGCAGGGCCCCCTTACGGGACAGGGATTGGACTGAAGCTTTCTTT.

This clone was recorded a few times. The V gene is TRBV5-8, the J gene TRBJ2-7; D gene uncertain. The germline gives CDR1 SGHTS, CDR2 YDEGEE. The CDR3 length is 15 residues. V was pared by 2 bases and J by 2 bases, with 14 bases between. CDR3 sequence reads: CASSLIRMNTYEQYF. DNA of the CDR3: TGTGCCAGCAGCTTAATCAGGATGAACACCTACGAGCAGTACTTC.